These T cell receptor beta chains were read from a single sample in a study of untreated major depressive disorder. Clones were sequenced by immunoSEQ multiplex PCR, and TCRdb holds only the in-frame ones, with some missing. The sample lists roughly 14,000 clones; about 93% were seen once. The sequencing input was CD4+ T cells from PBMCs. The receptors here all came from a woman between 25 and 40 years old with major depressive disorder. CDR3s include the opening cysteine and the closing phenylalanine or tryptophan. A D gene is named only where the DNA matches it firmly. Clone size is shown for a subset of rows, as once, few, many or a class of expanded clone.

V: TRBV29-1
D: NA
J: TRBJ2-2
size: NA
DNA: TGCAGCGTGGACTTAGGGAACACCGGGGAGCTGTTTTTT
CDR3: CSVDLGNTGELFF

V: TRBV6-6
D: TRBD1
J: TRBJ1-2
size: few
DNA: TGTGCCAGCAGTTACTCGGGACAGGTCGACTATGGCTACACCTTC
CDR3: CASSYSGQVDYGYTF

V: TRBV7-2
D: NA
J: TRBJ2-7
size: NA
DNA: TGTGCCAGCAGCTTCCGGGGAGTGGGCTCCTACGAGCAGTACTTC
CDR3: CASSFRGVGSYEQYF

V: TRBV7-2
D: TRBD2
J: TRBJ2-5
size: NA
DNA: TGTGCCAGCAGCTTCGGACTAGCGGGAATGTCTGAGACCCAGTACTTC
CDR3: CASSFGLAGMSETQYF

V: TRBV4-1
D: NA
J: TRBJ1-5
size: NA
DNA: TGCGCCAGCAGGGGCACCAATCAGCCCCAGCATTTT
CDR3: CASRGTNQPQHF

V: TRBV2
D: TRBD2
J: TRBJ2-1
size: once
DNA: TGTGCCAGCAGTCGGACTAGCGGGAGGTGGAATGAGCAGTTCTTC
CDR3: CASSRTSGRWNEQFF

V: TRBV25-1
D: NA
J: TRBJ2-7
size: NA
DNA: TGTGCCAGCAGTGTCTACTTGAAGAGAGAGGGGGGCTCCTACGAGCAGTACTTC
CDR3: CASSVYLKREGGSYEQYF

V: TRBV5-4
D: NA
J: TRBJ1-1
size: NA
DNA: TGTGCCAGCAGCTTGGGGGGGGACGGCACTGAAGCTTTCTTT
CDR3: CASSLGGDGTEAFF

V: TRBV5-4
D: NA
J: TRBJ2-5
size: NA
DNA: TGTGCCAGCAGGCAAGGCCTACAAGAGACCCAGTACTTC
CDR3: CASRQGLQETQYF

V: TRBV27
D: TRBD2
J: TRBJ2-3
size: NA
DNA: TGTGCCAGCAGTTTTAGGCGGGAGACCACAGATACGCAGTATTTT
CDR3: CASSFRRETTDTQYF

V: TRBV6-5
D: TRBD1
J: TRBJ2-1
size: NA
DNA: TGTGCCAGCAGCCGAACAGGGGGCGGAGAGCAGTTCTTC
CDR3: CASSRTGGGEQFF

V: TRBV19
D: NA
J: TRBJ2-7
size: NA
DNA: TGTGCCAGTAGTGGCCGGGGTTTTCCCGGCGAGCAGTACTTC
CDR3: CASSGRGFPGEQYF